The 22 T cell receptor beta chains below were found in one sample sequenced in a study of T cell repertoires in cytomegalovirus infection. TCRdb re-called the reads with MiXCR, one entry per CDR3 protein. The sample lists about 920,000 distinct CDR3 sequences, around 31% occurring once. These receptors are not linked to any known antigen. The sample here was cultured CD8+ T cells from PBMCs, taken from culture after CMV antigen stimulation. These receptor sequences come from a human donor in good health (CMV status not recorded). Some clones in this sample may be carry-over from other donors' samples.

In this sample, this clonotype turned up a few times. This chain uses TRBV27 with TRBJ1-5; D gene unclear. Trimming removed 5 bases at V and 2 bases at J, with 13 bases between. Germline CDR1 is MNHEY and CDR2 is SMNVEV (reference sequence). The CDR3 totals 15 residues. Written as DNA, the CDR3 is TGTGCCAGCAGTCTGTACGGGATGGGCAATCAGCCCCAGCATTTT. It is translated as CASSLYGMGNQPQHF.

Notes on this clonotype: Being one base from a much bigger clone, this may be a read error. The V call is TRBV7-9, the J call TRBJ1-1; possibly TRBD1 for D (6 bases). Germline CDR1 is SEHNR and CDR2 is FQNEAQ (reference sequence). This CDR3 has 14 amino acids. The chain's CDR3 is CANSHRDTNTEAFF. The CDR3 DNA reads TGTGCCAACAGCCACCGGGACACGAACACTGAAGCTTTCTTT.

The table lists this clonotype with a few counts. In nucleotides, the CDR3 is TGTGCCAGCAGTCCATCAGGGGGAAAAGAGACCCAGTACTTC. Its translation is CASSPSGGKETQYF. V is TRBV6-2 or TRBV6-3 and J is TRBJ2-5; the match to TRBD1 covers 7 bases. Losses at the gene ends were 5 bases for V and 3 bases for J; bases not matched to a gene: 6. Germline CDR1 and CDR2: MNHEY and SVGEGT. This CDR3 spans 14 amino acids.

This clonotype showed up many times. The V and J genes are TRBV7-2 and TRBJ1-6; TRBD1 matches at 9 bases. Looked up from germline, CDR1 is SGHTA and CDR2 is FQGNSA. The length of the CDR3 is 23 residues. V lost 2 bases and J lost 0; bases outside the gene matches: 20. The CDR3 DNA reads TGTGCCAGCAGCTTATCTCCGGGACAGGGAACGAGAATCAAAAGCTCCTATAATTCACCCCTCCACTTT. Amino acids: CASSLSPGQGTRIKSSYNSPLHF.

This clonotype was observed many times. V is TRBV12-5 and J is TRBJ2-7, with D uncertain. The CDR3 runs 12 residues. Trimming took 6 bases from V and 4 from J, leaving 10 bases between them. The germline V gene encodes CDR1 LGHNT and CDR2 FRNRAP. CDR3 bases: TGTGCTAGTGGCCAAGACGGTTACGAGCAGTACTTC. It yields the protein CASGQDGYEQYF.

The gene calls are TRBV7-6 and TRBJ1-2; 7 bases align to TRBD1. The junction had 13 bases not matched to a gene; V was cut back by 5 bases and J by 13 bases. This CDR3 spans 13 amino acids. Germline CDR1 and CDR2: SGHVS and FNYEAQ. The CDR3 spells CASSHVPTGASTF. In DNA form, the CDR3 reads TGTGCCAGCAGCCACGTTCCAACAGGGGCTTCCACCTTC.

This chain links TRBV27 with TRBJ2-2; 7 bases are shared with TRBD2. Germline assignment: CDR1 MNHEY and CDR2 SMNVEV (reference sequence). The CDR3 is 14 residues long. The trim removed 4 bases at V and 5 bases at J, leaving 4 bases unmatched. The CDR3 is CASSWGGRTGELFF. The DNA for the CDR3 is TGTGCCAGCAGTTGGGGGGGGAGGACCGGGGAGCTGTTTTTT.

This clonotype was counted once. The gene calls are TRBV15 and TRBJ2-3; 9 bases are a match to TRBD2. CDR3 length equals 15 residues. Germline values: CDR1 LNHNV, CDR2 YYDKDF (reference sequence). V trimming: 7 bases; J trimming: 1 base; junction bases outside the gene matches: 6. CDR3 nucleotide sequence: TGTGCCACCAACAGCCGACTAGCGGGCACAGATACGCAGTATTTT. Its translation is CATNSRLAGTDTQYF.

This clonotype has just a few counts. The chain recombines TRBV5-5 with TRBJ2-7, with TRBD1 matching over 7 bases. The germline V gene encodes CDR1 SGHKS and CDR2 YYEKEE (reference sequence). Trimming cost V 4 bases and J 1 base; bases outside gene matches: 17. This CDR3 comprises 18 residues. For the CDR3, the DNA is TGTGCCAGCAGCCCCTCGGAGTGGGACAGAAGAACTTCCTACGAGCAGTACTTC. Protein product: CASSPSEWDRRTSYEQYF.

About this clonotype itself: Germline and junction disagree at one end, which may indicate a read error. This sequence joins TRBV12-3 or TRBV12-4 and TRBJ1-4, with 8 bases lining up with TRBD1. CDR3 length: 15 residues. The CDR3 loop reads CPSSADRALNEKLFF. The DNA for the CDR3 is TGTCCCAGCAGTGCGGACAGGGCCCTTAATGAAAAACTGTTTTTT.

In this sample, this clonotype turned up a few times. This chain links TRBV6-5 with TRBJ2-7, with 7 bases lining up with TRBD1. There are 15 residues in the CDR3. With V trimmed by 7 bases and J by 3 bases, 12 bases remained unmatched. Germline V gives CDR1 MNHEY, CDR2 SVGAGI. Here the CDR3 DNA reads TGTGCCAGCAAAATACAGGGGACGAGCCTCTACGAGCAGTACTTC. Translated: CASKIQGTSLYEQYF.

This chain joins TRBV6-6 and TRBJ2-6, with 7 bases matching TRBD1. Germline CDR1 reads MNHNY; CDR2 reads SVGAGI (reference sequence). V gave up 2 bases and J gave up 0 bases; unmatched junction bases: 1. The CDR3 runs 16 residues. The CDR3 reads CASSYRQGSGANVLTF. The DNA of the CDR3 is TGTGCCAGCAGTTACCGACAGGGCTCTGGGGCCAACGTCCTGACTTTC.

This chain uses TRBV7-6 with TRBJ1-4; D is unclear. Germline values: CDR1 SGHVS, CDR2 FNYEAQ. The CDR3 contains 14 residues. V lost 5 bases and J 4 bases, leaving 11 bases between the germline ends. CDR3 protein: CASSPDGRNEKLFF. The CDR3 region has the DNA TGTGCCAGCAGCCCGGACGGCCGTAATGAAAAACTGTTTTTT.

The rearrangement links TRBV12-3 or TRBV12-4 to TRBJ2-1; TRBD1 or TRBD2 may be the D gene (5 bases each). V was pared by 9 bases and J by 5 bases, with 14 bases between. CDR3 length: 13 amino acids. CDR3 loop: CASVGADHNEQFF. The CDR3 DNA follows: TGTGCCAGTGTCGGGGCCGACCACAATGAGCAGTTCTTC.

The chain is built from TRBV13 and TRBJ2-6; D is perhaps TRBD1 (5 bases). The V end lost 7 bases, the J end lost 4 bases, and 23 bases lay between the germline ends. The CDR3 has 18 amino acids. The germline V gene encodes CDR1 PRHDT and CDR2 FYEKMQ (reference sequence). CDR3 sequence: CASISRRAPTPGANVLTF. The CDR3 DNA reads as TGTGCCAGCATTAGTCGCAGGGCTCCCACGCCAGGGGCCAACGTCCTGACTTTC.

J is TRBJ2-7 and V is TRBV28, with D perhaps TRBD1 (8 bases). The V and J ends lost 6 bases and 4 bases respectively, with 19 bases between them. The CDR3 spans 15 residues. Germline CDR1 MDHEN, CDR2 SYDVKM. The CDR3 nucleotides read TGTGCCAGCAGCTTAGGACAGGGAGGGCTTTACGAGCAGTACGTC. Amino acid sequence: CASSLGQGGLYEQYV.

The table lists this clonotype with a few counts. The genes are TRBV20-1 and TRBJ2-3; the D is unclear. The V end was cut by 0 bases, the J end by 8 bases, with 12 bases between. This CDR3 has 13 residues. Germline V gene sequence: CDR1 DFQATT, CDR2 SNEGSKA (reference sequence). In DNA form, the CDR3 reads TGCAGTGCTAGAGATAGGTATTTAGCTACGCAGTATTTT. Residues: CSARDRYLATQYF.

CDR3 region: CASSQEGSGGALETQYF. CDR3 nucleotides: TGTGCCAGCAGCCAAGAGGGTAGCGGGGGGGCCTTAGAGACCCAGTACTTC. The chain uses TRBV4-2 and TRBJ2-5; 11 nucleotides line up with TRBD2. This CDR3 has 17 residues. Per germline, CDR1 LGHNA and CDR2 YNFKEQ. The V gene end was trimmed by 0 bases and the J gene end by 4 bases; junction bases not matched to a gene: 7.

The chain couples TRBV15 to TRBJ2-7; unclear D gene. The CDR3 is made up of 13 amino acids. Trimming left V 1 base short and J 4 bases short, with 8 bases between. Germline V CDR1 and CDR2: LNHNV, YYDKDF (reference sequence). The CDR3, as DNA: TGTGCCACCAGCAGAGCGAGGAATTACGAGCAGTACTTC. Its protein product is CATSRARNYEQYF.

This clonotype showed up many times. The V gene is TRBV6-6, the J gene TRBJ1-2, with TRBD1 matching over 7 bases. The CDR3 sequence is 14 residues long. Germline trimming cut 0 bases from V and 2 bases from J; bases unmatched to any gene: 0. Germline V gene sequence: CDR1 MNHNY, CDR2 SVGAGI (reference sequence). This chain's CDR3 is CASSYSTGNYGYTF. The CDR3 nucleotides are TGTGCCAGCAGTTACTCGACAGGGAACTATGGCTACACCTTC.

This clonotype was seen ten or more times. The rearrangement links TRBV19 to TRBJ2-3; no clear D. Trimming took off 4 bases at V and 0 bases at J, with 14 bases between the two ends. CDR3 length equals 16 residues. Germline V gene data show CDR1 as LNHDA and CDR2 as SQIVND (reference sequence). This chain's CDR3 is CASSTIPTTSTDTQYF. The CDR3 bases are TGTGCCAGTAGTACAATACCGACCACTAGCACAGATACGCAGTATTTT. Supplemented by reference TRBV19 and TRBJ2-3, the full variable domain reads DGGITQSPKYLFRKEGQNVTLSCEQNLNHDAMYWYRQDPGQGLRLIYYSQIVNDFQKGDIAEGYSVSREKKESFPLTVTSAQKNPTAFYLCASSTIPTTSTDTQYFGPGTRLTVL.

The chain couples TRBV7-9 to TRBJ2-7, with 11 bases fitting TRBD2. The CDR3 extends over 17 amino acids. Trimming cost V 5 bases and J 1 base; bases outside gene matches: 10. Germline V CDR1 and CDR2: SEHNR, FQNEAQ (reference sequence). CDR3 amino acids: CASSTSPTSGASYEQYF. The DNA for the CDR3 is TGTGCCAGCAGCACATCACCGACTAGCGGGGCTTCCTACGAGCAGTACTTC.